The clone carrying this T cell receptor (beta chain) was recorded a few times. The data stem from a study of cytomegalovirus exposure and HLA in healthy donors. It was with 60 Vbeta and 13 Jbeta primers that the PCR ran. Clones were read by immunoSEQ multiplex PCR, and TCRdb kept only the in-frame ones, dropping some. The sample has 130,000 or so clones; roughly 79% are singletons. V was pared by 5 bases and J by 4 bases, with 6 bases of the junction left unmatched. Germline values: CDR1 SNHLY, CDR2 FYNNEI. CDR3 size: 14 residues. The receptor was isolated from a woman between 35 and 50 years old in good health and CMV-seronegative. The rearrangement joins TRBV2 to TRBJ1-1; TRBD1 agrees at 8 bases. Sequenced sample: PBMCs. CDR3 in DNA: TGTGCCAGCAGTACAGGGGGAGGGAGCACTGAAGCTTTCTTT. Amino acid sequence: CASSTGGGSTEAFF.